A selection of T cell receptor beta chains follows, all from one sample in a study of CD8 T cells in ankylosing spondylitis. TCRdb re-analysed the 5' RACE reads in MiXCR, keeping a single row per CDR3 protein. Of 150,000 to 200,000 distinct CDR3 sequences in the sample, approximately 20% were seen once. Sequencing used blood, either unsorted or a sorted T cell fraction (not recorded which). The source is a male donor with ankylosing spondylitis or in good health (not recorded which). CDR3s leave out the opening cysteine and the closing phenylalanine or tryptophan.

J: TRBJ2-7
V: TRBV20-1
CDR3: SARSQDRQGAWSSYEQY

J: TRBJ2-2
V: TRBV20-1
CDR3: SARGGESGPTGELF

J: TRBJ1-1
V: TRBV27
CDR3: ASSLGVSNTEAF

J: TRBJ2-5
V: TRBV28
CDR3: ASSPIRTSGRETQY

J: TRBJ2-7
V: TRBV28
CDR3: VSSLGPRYEQY

J: TRBJ2-2
V: TRBV12-3/TRBV12-4
CDR3: ASSRQTNTGELF

J: TRBJ1-3
V: TRBV12-3/TRBV12-4
CDR3: ASSLSGTGNTIY

J: TRBJ2-2
V: TRBV3-1
CDR3: ASSHGTGELF

J: TRBJ1-4
V: TRBV24-1
CDR3: ATSDPWDVNEKLF

J: TRBJ1-2
V: TRBV4-1
CDR3: ASSPRGGTDYGYT

J: TRBJ2-1
V: TRBV29-1
CDR3: SVQLAGRSYNEQF

J: TRBJ2-2
V: TRBV5-6
CDR3: ASSSGHYTGELF

J: TRBJ2-7
V: TRBV5-1
CDR3: ASSVLGTDTYEQY

J: TRBJ2-7
V: TRBV3-1
CDR3: ASSQPGPIYEQY

J: TRBJ2-2
V: TRBV10-2
CDR3: ASTGDASGTGELF

J: TRBJ2-3
V: TRBV12-3/TRBV12-4
CDR3: ASSPLSGSEY

J: TRBJ2-7
V: TRBV5-1
CDR3: ASSLGLAGGPSSYEQY

J: TRBJ2-1
V: TRBV5-1
CDR3: ASSAVPGLAGSNEQF

J: TRBJ1-4
V: TRBV5-1
CDR3: ASSLTVVQDEKLF

J: TRBJ2-2
V: TRBV24-1
CDR3: ATSGGWDTGELF

J: TRBJ2-2
V: TRBV7-3
CDR3: ASSSDRVGELF

J: TRBJ1-4
V: TRBV28
CDR3: ASSFHPTNEKLF

J: TRBJ1-1
V: TRBV12-3/TRBV12-4
CDR3: ASSFTGGNTEAF

J: TRBJ2-1
V: TRBV5-1
CDR3: ASSLTAHRLAGGSYNEQF

J: TRBJ2-1
V: TRBV24-1
CDR3: ATSDLPGQGYNEQF

J: TRBJ2-3
V: TRBV12-3/TRBV12-4
CDR3: ASSFSSGSTDTQY

J: TRBJ2-2
V: TRBV20-1
CDR3: SARDPGLYQTGELF

J: TRBJ2-7
V: TRBV6-6
CDR3: ASSRGIGEQY

J: TRBJ1-5
V: TRBV5-1
CDR3: ASSVHTGGGQPQH

J: TRBJ2-7
V: TRBV11-2
CDR3: ASSSPLAAGLYEQY

J: TRBJ2-3
V: TRBV29-1
CDR3: SVGLAEDTQY